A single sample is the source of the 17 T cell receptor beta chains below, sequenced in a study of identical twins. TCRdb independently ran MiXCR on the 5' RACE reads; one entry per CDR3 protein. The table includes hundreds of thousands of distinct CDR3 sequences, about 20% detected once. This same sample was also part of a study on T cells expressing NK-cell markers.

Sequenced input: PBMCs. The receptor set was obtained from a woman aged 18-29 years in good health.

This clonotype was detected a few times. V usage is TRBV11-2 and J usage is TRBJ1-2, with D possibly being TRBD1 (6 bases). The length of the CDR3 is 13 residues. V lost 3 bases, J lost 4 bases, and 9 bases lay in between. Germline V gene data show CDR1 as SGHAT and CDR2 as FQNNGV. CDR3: CASSLDSSYGYTF. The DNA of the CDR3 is TGTGCCAGCAGCTTGGACAGCAGCTATGGCTACACCTTC.

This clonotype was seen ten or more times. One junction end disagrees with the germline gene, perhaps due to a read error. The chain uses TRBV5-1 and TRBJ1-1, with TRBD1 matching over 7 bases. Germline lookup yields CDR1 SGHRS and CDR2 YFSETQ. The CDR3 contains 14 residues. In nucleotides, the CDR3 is TGTGCCAGCAGCTCGGGACAGCTGAACACTGAAGCTTTCTTT. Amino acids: CASSSGQLNTEAFF.

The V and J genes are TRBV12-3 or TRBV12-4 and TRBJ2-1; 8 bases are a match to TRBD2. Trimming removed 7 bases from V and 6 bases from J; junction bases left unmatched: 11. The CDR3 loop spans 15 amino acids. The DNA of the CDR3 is TGTGCCAGCACCCCGACTAGCGCCGGAGGCAATGAGCAGTTCTTC. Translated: CASTPTSAGGNEQFF.

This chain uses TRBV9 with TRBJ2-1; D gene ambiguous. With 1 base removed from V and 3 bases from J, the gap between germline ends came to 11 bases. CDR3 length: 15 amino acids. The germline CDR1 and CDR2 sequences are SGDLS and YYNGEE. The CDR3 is CASSVYVGDYNEQFF. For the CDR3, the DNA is TGTGCCAGCAGCGTATATGTCGGAGACTACAATGAGCAGTTCTTC. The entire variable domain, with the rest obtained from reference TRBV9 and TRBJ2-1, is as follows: DSGVTQTPKHLITATGQRVTLRCSPRSGDLSVYWYQQSLDQGLQFLIQYYNGEERAKGNILERFSAQQFPDLHSELNLSSLELGDSALYFCASSVYVGDYNEQFFGPGTRLTVL.

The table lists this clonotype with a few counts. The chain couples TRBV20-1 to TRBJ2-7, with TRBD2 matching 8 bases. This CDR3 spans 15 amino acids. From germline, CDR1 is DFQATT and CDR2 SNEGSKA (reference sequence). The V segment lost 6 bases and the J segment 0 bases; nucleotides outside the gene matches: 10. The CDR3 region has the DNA TGCAGTGCGACCGATACTAGCGGAGTCTCCTACGAGCAGTACTTC. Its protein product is CSATDTSGVSYEQYF.

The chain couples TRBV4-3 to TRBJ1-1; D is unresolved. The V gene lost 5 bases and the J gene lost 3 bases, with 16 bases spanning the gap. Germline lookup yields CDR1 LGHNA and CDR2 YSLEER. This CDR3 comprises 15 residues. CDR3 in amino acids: CASSIWGGSYTEAFF. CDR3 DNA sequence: TGCGCCAGCAGCATATGGGGTGGCAGCTACACTGAAGCTTTCTTT.

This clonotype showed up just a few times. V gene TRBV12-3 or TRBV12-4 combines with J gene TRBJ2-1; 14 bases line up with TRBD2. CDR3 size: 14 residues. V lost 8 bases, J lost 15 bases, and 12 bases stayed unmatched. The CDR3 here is CASSSGLAGARLFF. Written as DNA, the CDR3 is TGTGCCAGCTCGTCGGGACTAGCGGGGGCCCGGCTGTTCTTC.

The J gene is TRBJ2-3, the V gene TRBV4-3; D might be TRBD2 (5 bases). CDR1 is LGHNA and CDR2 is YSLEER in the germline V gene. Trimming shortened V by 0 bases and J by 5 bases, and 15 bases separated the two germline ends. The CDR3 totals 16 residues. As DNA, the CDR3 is TGCGCCAGCAGCCAAGAGGTGGAAGGGAGACGAGATACGCAGTATTTT. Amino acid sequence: CASSQEVEGRRDTQYF.

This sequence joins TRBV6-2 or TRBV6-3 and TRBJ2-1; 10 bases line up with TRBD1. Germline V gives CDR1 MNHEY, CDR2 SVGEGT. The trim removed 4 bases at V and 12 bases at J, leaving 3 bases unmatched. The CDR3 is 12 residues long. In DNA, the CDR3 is TGTGCCAGCAGTTCTGGGGACAGGGGGCAGTTCTTC. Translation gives CASSSGDRGQFF.

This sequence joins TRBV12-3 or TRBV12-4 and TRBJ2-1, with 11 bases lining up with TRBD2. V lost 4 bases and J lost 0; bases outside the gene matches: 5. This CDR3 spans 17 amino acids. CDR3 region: CASSSGTSGTSYNEQFF. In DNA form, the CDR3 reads TGTGCCAGCAGTTCCGGGACTAGCGGTACCTCCTACAATGAGCAGTTCTTC.

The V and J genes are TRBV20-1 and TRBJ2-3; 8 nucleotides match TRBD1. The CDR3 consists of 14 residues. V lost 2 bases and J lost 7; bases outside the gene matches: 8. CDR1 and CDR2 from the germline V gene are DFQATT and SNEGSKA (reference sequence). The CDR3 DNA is TGCAGTGCTAGAAAGGACAGGGTCGTGAATACGCAGTATTTT. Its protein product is CSARKDRVVNTQYF.

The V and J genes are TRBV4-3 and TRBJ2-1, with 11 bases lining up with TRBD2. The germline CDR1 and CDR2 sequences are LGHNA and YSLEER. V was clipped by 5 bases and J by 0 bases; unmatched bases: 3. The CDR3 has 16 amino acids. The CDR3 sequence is CASSALAGGSYNEQFF. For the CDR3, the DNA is TGCGCCAGCAGCGCCCTAGCGGGAGGCTCCTACAATGAGCAGTTCTTC.

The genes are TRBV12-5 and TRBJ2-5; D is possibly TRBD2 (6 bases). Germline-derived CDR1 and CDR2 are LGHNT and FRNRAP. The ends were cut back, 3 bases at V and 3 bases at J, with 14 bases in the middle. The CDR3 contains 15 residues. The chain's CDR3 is CASGLRGYIEETQYF. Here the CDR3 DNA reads TGTGCTAGTGGTTTACGGGGGTATATTGAAGAGACCCAGTACTTC.

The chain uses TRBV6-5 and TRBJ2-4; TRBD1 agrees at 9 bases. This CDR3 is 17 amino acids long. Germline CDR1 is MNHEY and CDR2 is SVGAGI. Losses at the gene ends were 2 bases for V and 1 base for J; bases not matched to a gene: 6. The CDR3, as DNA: TGTGCCAGCAGTTACACCGGGACAGGGATCGCCAAAAACATTCAGTACTTC. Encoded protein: CASSYTGTGIAKNIQYF.

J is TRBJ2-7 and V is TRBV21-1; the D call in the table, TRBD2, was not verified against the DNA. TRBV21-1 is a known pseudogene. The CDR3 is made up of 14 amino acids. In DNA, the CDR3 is TGTGCCAGCAGCAAAGTAGTCCCCATCCACGAGCAGTACTTC. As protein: CASSKVVPIHEQYF.

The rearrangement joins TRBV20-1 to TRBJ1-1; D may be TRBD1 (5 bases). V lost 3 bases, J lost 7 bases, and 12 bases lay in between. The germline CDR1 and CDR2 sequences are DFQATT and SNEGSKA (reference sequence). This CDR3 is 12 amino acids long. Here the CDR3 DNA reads TGCAGTGCTAGTCACAGGAGCTTTGAAGCTTTCTTT. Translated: CSASHRSFEAFF.

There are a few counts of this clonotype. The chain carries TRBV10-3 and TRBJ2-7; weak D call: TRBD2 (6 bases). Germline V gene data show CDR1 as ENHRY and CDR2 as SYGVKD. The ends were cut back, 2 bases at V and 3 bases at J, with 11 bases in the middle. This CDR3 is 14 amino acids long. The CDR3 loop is CAISEGTSNYEQYF. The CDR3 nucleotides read TGTGCCATCAGTGAGGGGACTTCGAACTACGAGCAGTACTTC.